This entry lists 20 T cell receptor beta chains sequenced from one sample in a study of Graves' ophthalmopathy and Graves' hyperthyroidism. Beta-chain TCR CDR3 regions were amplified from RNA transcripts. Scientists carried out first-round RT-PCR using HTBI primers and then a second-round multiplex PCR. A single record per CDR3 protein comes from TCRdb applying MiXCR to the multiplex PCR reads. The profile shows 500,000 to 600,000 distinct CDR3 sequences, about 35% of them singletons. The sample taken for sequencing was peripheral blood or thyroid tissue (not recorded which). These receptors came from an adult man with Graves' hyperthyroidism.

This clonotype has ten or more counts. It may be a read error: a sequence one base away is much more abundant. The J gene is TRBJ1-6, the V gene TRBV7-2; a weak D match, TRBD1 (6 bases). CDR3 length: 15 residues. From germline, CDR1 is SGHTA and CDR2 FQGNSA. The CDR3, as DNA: TGTGCCAGCAGCATCAACAGGGCGGGGAATTCACCCCCCCACTTT. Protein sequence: CASSINRAGNSPPHF.

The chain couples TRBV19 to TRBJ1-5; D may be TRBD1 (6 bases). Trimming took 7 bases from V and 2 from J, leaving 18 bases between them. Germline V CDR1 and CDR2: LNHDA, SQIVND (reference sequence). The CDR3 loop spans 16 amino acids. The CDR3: CASNEQGARGNQPQHF. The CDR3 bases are TGTGCCAGTAATGAACAGGGTGCTCGGGGCAATCAGCCCCAGCATTTT. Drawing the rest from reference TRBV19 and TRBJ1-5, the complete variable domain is DGGITQSPKYLFRKEGQNVTLSCEQNLNHDAMYWYRQDPGQGLRLIYYSQIVNDFQKGDIAEGYSVSREKKESFPLTVTSAQKNPTAFYLCASNEQGARGNQPQHFGDGTRLSIL.

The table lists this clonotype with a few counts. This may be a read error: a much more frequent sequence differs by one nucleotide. The CDR3 DNA sequence: TGTGCCAGCAGCTCGCTAGGTGGGCCGAATTCACCCCTCCACTTT. Translated, it gives CASSSLGGPNSPLHF. The gene calls are TRBV7-3 and TRBJ1-6; D not resolved. CDR3 length: 15 residues. V was clipped by 4 bases and J by 7 bases, with 14 bases between them. From germline, CDR1 is SGHTA and CDR2 FQGTGA.

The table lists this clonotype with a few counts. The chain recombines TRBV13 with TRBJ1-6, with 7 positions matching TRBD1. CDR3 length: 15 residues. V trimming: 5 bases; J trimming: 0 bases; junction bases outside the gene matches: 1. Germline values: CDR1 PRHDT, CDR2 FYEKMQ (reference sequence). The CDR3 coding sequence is TGTGCCAGCAGCCACAGGGGCTCCTATAATTCACCCCTCCACTTT. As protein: CASSHRGSYNSPLHF. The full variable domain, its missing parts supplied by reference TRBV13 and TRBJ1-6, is AAGVIQSPRHLIKEKRETATLKCYPIPRHDTVYWYQQGPGQDPQFLISFYEKMQSDKGSIPDRFSAQQFSDYHSELNMSSLELGDSALYFCASSHRGSYNSPLHFGNGTRLTVT.

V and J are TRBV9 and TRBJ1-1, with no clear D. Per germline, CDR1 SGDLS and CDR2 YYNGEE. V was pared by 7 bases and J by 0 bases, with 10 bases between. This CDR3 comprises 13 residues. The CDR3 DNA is TGTGCCAGCGGCCCTACAGTGAACACTGAAGCTTTCTTT. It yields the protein CASGPTVNTEAFF.

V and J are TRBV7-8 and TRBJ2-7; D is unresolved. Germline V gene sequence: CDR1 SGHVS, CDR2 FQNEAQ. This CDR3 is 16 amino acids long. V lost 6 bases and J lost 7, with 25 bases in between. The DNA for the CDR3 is TGTGCCAGCAGTGTGCCGGGCAGAATTCCGCGTTGGGAGCAGTACTTC. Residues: CASSVPGRIPRWEQYF.

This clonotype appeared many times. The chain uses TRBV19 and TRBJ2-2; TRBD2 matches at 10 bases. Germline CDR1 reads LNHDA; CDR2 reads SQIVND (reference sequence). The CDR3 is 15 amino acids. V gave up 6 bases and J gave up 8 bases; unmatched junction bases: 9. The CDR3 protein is CASSPPSGSFGELFF. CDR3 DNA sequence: TGTGCCAGTAGCCCCCCTAGCGGGAGCTTTGGGGAGCTGTTTTTT.

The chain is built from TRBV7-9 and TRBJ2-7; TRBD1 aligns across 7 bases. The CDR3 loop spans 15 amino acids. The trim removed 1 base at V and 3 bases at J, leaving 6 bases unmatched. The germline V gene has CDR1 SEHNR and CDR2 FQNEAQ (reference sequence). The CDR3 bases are TGTGCCAGCAGCTTAGAGGGGGACAGACACTACGAGCAGTACTTC. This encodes CASSLEGDRHYEQYF.

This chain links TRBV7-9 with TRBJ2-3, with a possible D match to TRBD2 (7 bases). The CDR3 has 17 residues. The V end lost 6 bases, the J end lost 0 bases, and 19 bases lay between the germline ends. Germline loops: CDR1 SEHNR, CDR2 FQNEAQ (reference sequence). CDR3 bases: TGTGCCAGCAGAGGTGGGGGGGCCTTCTCTAGCACAGATACGCAGTATTTT. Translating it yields CASRGGGAFSSTDTQYF. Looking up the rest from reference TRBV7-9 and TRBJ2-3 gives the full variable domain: DTGVSQNPRHKITKRGQNVTFRCDPISEHNRLYWYRQTLGQGPEFLTYFQNEAQLEKSRLLSDRFSAERPKGSFSTLEIQRTEQGDSAMYLCASRGGGAFSSTDTQYFGPGTRLTVL.

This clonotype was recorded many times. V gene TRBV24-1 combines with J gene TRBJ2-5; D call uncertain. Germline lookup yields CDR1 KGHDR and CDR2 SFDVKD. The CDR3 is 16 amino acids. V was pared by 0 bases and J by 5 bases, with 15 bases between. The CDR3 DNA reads TGTGCCACCAGTGATTTGCTCGGCGGTGCAGAGGAGACCCAGTACTTC. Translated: CATSDLLGGAEETQYF.

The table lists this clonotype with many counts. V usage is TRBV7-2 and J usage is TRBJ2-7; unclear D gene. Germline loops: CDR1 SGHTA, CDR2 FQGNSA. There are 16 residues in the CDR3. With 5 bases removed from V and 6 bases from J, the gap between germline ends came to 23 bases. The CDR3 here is CASSGWSFGTGREQYF. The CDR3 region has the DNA TGTGCCAGCAGCGGGTGGTCCTTTGGTACCGGCCGCGAGCAGTACTTC.

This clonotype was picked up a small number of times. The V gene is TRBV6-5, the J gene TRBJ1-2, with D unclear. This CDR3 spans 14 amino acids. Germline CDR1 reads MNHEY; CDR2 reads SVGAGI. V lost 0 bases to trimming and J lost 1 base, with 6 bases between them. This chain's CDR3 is CASSYSNGNYGYTF. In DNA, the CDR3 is TGTGCCAGCAGTTACTCGAATGGTAACTATGGCTACACCTTC.

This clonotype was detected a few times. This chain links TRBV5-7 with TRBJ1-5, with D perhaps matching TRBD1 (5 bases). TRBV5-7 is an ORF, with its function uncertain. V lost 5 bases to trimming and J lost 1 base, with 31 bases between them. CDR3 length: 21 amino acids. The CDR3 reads CASRCGEEGREVGGSNQPQHF. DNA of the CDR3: TGTGCCAGCAGATGTGGAGAGGAGGGCAGGGAGGTTGGGGGAAGCAATCAGCCCCAGCATTTT.

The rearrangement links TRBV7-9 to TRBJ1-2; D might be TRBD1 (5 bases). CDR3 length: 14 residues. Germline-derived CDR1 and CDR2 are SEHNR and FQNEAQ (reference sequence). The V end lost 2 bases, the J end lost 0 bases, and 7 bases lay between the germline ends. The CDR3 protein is CASSLMTANYGYTF. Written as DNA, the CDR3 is TGTGCCAGCAGCTTAATGACAGCTAACTATGGCTACACCTTC.

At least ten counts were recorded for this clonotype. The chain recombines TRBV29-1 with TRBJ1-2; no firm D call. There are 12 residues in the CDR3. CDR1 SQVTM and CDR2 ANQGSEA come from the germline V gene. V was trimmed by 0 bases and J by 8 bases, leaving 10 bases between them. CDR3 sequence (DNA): TGCAGCGTTGAAGATCTCGAGGTCGGCTACACCTTC. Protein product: CSVEDLEVGYTF.

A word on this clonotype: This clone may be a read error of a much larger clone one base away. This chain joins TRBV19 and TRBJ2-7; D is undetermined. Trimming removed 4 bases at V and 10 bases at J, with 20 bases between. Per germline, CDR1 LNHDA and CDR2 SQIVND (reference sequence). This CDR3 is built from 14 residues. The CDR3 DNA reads TGTGCCAGTAGTAGGCGAGGTTTCCAAGAGGCCCAGTACTTC. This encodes CASSRRGFQEAQYF. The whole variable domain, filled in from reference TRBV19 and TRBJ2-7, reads DGGITQSPKYLFRKEGQNVTLSCEQNLNHDAMYWYRQDPGQGLRLIYYSQIVNDFQKGDIAEGYSVSREKKESFPLTVTSAQKNPTAFYLCASSRRGFQEAQYFGPGTRLTVT.

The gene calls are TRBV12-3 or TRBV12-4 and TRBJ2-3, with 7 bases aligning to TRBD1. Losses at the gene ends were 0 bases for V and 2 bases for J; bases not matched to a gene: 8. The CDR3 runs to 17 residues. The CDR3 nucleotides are TGTGCCAGCAGTTTAGCGCTAACAGGGGCAAACACAGATACGCAGTATTTT. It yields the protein CASSLALTGANTDTQYF.

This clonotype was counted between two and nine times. CDR3 residues: CASSYNPGSTNEKLFF. CDR3 in DNA: TGTGCCAGCAGTTATAACCCGGGGTCAACTAATGAAAAACTGTTTTTT. The gene calls are TRBV6-5 and TRBJ1-4; the D is unclear. Germline CDR1 and CDR2: MNHEY and SVGAGI. Trimming removed 3 bases at V and 0 bases at J, with 11 bases between. This CDR3 region has 16 residues.

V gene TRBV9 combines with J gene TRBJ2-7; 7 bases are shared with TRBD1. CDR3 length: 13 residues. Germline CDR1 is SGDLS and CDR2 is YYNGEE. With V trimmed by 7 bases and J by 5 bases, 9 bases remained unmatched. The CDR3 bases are TGTGCCAGCTCACACGACAGGGCAGACGAGCAGTACTTC. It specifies CASSHDRADEQYF.

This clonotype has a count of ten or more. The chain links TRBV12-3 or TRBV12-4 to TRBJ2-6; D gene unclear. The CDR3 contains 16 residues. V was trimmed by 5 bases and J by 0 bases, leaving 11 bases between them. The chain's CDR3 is CASSPGRASGANVLTF. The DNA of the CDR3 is TGTGCCAGCAGTCCAGGACGGGCCTCTGGGGCCAACGTCCTGACTTTC.